The sequence of this T cell receptor beta chain was determined in a study of regulatory T cells in long-lasting Graves disease. Study results and caveats: In persistent patients, shared public clonotypes (around 2,500) outnumbered those in new patients (around 1,000).

At least ten counts were recorded for this clonotype. Its antigen is unknown. Construction of TCR beta libraries relied on iRepertoire HTBI primers and on Arm-PCR targeting CDR3 regions. In the source study's methods: Detected in the samples were about 60 TRBV and 15 or so TRBJ segments. In TCRdb, the multiplex PCR reads were re-called with MiXCR into one record per CDR3 protein. What appears here as the V and J calls and clone size reflects TCRdb's work, not the paper's. Of over 200,000 distinct CDR3 sequences listed, about 20% are singletons. The time point denotes: newly diagnosed GD, antithyroid drugs for less than 3 months. Extracted PBMC RNA gave rise to the TCR library. This sample was also put to use in a study of T cells in Graves' hyperthyroidism and ophthalmopathy. This second study says: Hyperthyroidism patients were newly diagnosed, had disease duration under 2 months, and were aged 18 to 65 years. First-round RT-PCR of the TCR CDR3 relied on the HTBI primer set.

This sequence was found in a woman in her 30s with Graves disease. Sequences were derived from peripheral blood mononuclear cells (PBMCs), sampled at new diagnosis, from a patient treated with antithyroid drugs.

Here the CDR3 reads CASSRRQSRTTDTQYF. DNA of the CDR3: TGTGCCAGTAGTAGGAGACAGAGCCGCACCACAGATACGCAGTATTTT. The chain recombines TRBV19 with TRBJ2-3; perhaps TRBD1 as D (5 bases). Trimming stripped 4 bases from V and 2 bases from J, with 16 bases between. Germline assignment: CDR1 LNHDA and CDR2 SQIVND (reference sequence). The CDR3 contains 16 residues.